This T cell receptor (beta chain) was retrieved from a study of blood T cell repertoires in COVID-19. The wider study: Spain, Italy and the United States supplied samples that represented acute and convalescent COVID-19.

In germline, CDR1 is SGHRS, CDR2 YFSETQ. The CDR3 sequence is 13 residues long. The V end was cut by 2 bases, the J end by 6 bases, with 9 bases between. Assay used: immunoSEQ multiplex PCR; TCRdb lists only in-frame clones, some missing. This table has about 150,000 clones, approximately 86% appearing once. Ages ranged from about 18 to 100 years, with residence in 24 US areas. Allocation to cohorts depended on clinical history reported by the participants. All exposed participants met a person with COVID-19 within 2 weeks before entering the study. This TCR derives from a woman in her forties who had been exposed to COVID-19. This chain links TRBV5-1 with TRBJ2-1; D gene uncertain. The specimen sequenced was PBMCs or T cells enriched from blood (not recorded which). CDR3 coding DNA: TGCGCCAGCAGCTTAGCTGGGCTCAATGAGCAGTTCTTC. It codes for CASSLAGLNEQFF. The complete variable domain, with remaining parts taken from reference TRBV5-1 and TRBJ2-1, reads KAGVTQTPRYLIKTRGQQVTLSCSPISGHRSVSWYQQTPGQGLQFLFEYFSETQRNKGNFPGRFSGRQFSNSRSEMNVSTLELGDSALYLCASSLAGLNEQFFGPGTRLTVL.